Shown below are 18 T cell receptor beta chains from a single sample sequenced in a study of T cells expressing NK-cell markers. TCRdb re-called the 5' RACE reads, yielding one record per CDR3 amino acid sequence without DNA. This table lists some 440,000 distinct CDR3 sequences. Source material: blood T cells: a sorted CD56 or NKG2C T cell subset, CD4+ or CD8+ T cells, or bulk PBMC T cells (not recorded which). Receptors originate from a woman between 45 and 65 years old in good health.

The chain recombines TRBV4-2 with TRBJ2-1; the D call from TCRdb, TRBD2, cannot be confirmed without DNA. The length of the CDR3 is 16 residues. Germline CDR1 and CDR2: LGHNA and YNFKEQ. The CDR3 spells CASSQGTSGKLNEQFF.

CDR3 protein: CASRRLAENEQFF. This chain uses TRBV7-2 with TRBJ2-1; lacking DNA, the TRBD2 call made by TCRdb goes unchecked. The CDR3 totals 13 residues. CDR1 is SGHTA and CDR2 is FQGNSA in the germline V gene.

The CDR3 is CASSFGTGNQETQYF. The chain has TRBV7-7 and TRBJ2-5; TCRdb reports TRBD1, a call that lacks DNA to check it against. Germline CDR1 is SSHAT and CDR2 is FNYEAQ (reference sequence). There are 15 residues in the CDR3.

This chain uses TRBV9 with TRBJ2-2; TCRdb lists TRBD1, though no DNA is available to test this call. This CDR3 has 15 residues. Per germline, CDR1 SGDLS and CDR2 YYNGEE. The CDR3 spells CASSVAGIDTGELFF.

This sequence joins TRBV6-5 and TRBJ1-1; with no DNA, the TCRdb D assignment of TRBD1 cannot be verified. The CDR3 loop spans 16 amino acids. Germline V lookup: CDR1 MNHEY, CDR2 SVGAGI. The CDR3 loop is CASSYSGRGRNTEAFF.

The chain joins TRBV7-9 to TRBJ2-5; no DNA is available, so the TRBD1 call from TCRdb remains unchecked. The CDR3 contains 20 residues. Germline V lookup: CDR1 SEHNR, CDR2 FQNEAQ (reference sequence). The CDR3: CASSRGTGGWVGGKQETQYF.

The rearrangement links TRBV11-1 to TRBJ2-7; the TRBD1 assignment by TCRdb is unverifiable without DNA. In germline, CDR1 is SGHAT, CDR2 FQDESV (reference sequence). The CDR3 spans 12 residues. The CDR3 loop reads CASSPGTLLPYF.

The chain recombines TRBV12-3 or TRBV12-4 with TRBJ2-3; no DNA is available, so the TRBD2 call from TCRdb remains unchecked. The CDR3 has 15 residues. The CDR3: CASSWTSRGTDTQYF.

The CDR3 protein is CASSFGGRTRPRTSSYNEQFF. The chain is built from TRBV7-9 and TRBJ2-1; lacking DNA, the TRBD1 call made by TCRdb goes unchecked. CDR1 and CDR2 (germline): SEHNR, FQNEAQ (reference sequence). This CDR3 has 21 amino acids.

The V call is TRBV27, the J call TRBJ2-1; checking the TCRdb D call of TRBD1 is not possible without DNA. This CDR3 spans 15 amino acids. CDR1 MNHEY and CDR2 SMNVEV come from the germline V gene (reference sequence). CDR3 protein: CASRQTFQGVNEQFF.

The chain combines TRBV12-3 or TRBV12-4 with TRBJ2-7; TCRdb reports TRBD2, a call that lacks DNA to check it against. CDR3 length: 18 residues. The CDR3 reads CASTASGLAGGFLYEQYF.

The CDR3: CASSSLPGNTIYF. The chain joins TRBV5-5 to TRBJ1-3. The CDR3 length is 13 residues. CDR1 is SGHKS, CDR2 YYEKEE, per germline (reference sequence).

This chain uses TRBV20-1 with TRBJ2-1; TCRdb's D call, TRBD2, is unchecked because there is no DNA. Germline V gene data show CDR1 as DFQATT and CDR2 as SNEGSKA (reference sequence). This CDR3 region has 17 residues. The CDR3 sequence: CSARVPSAGSSYNEQFF.

The rearrangement joins TRBV24-1 to TRBJ2-3; with no DNA, the TCRdb D assignment of TRBD2 cannot be verified. Germline loops: CDR1 KGHDR, CDR2 SFDVKD. The CDR3 loop spans 15 amino acids. CDR3 protein: CATSRSSGPTDTQYF.

The chain recombines TRBV7-8 with TRBJ2-1; no DNA is available, so the TRBD2 call from TCRdb remains unchecked. The CDR3 is 15 residues long. Germline V gene lookup returns CDR1 SGHVS and CDR2 FQNEAQ. This chain's CDR3 is CASSLFRTGGWEQFF. Using reference TRBV7-8 and TRBJ2-1 for the parts outside the CDR3, the full variable domain is GAGVSQSPRYKVAKRGQDVALRCDPISGHVSLFWYQQALGQGPEFLTYFQNEAQLDKSGLPSDRFFAERPEGSVSTLKIQRTQQEDSAVYLCASSLFRTGGWEQFFGPGTRLTVL.

V gene TRBV7-2 combines with J gene TRBJ2-7; the D call of TRBD2 rests on TCRdb alone, since no DNA is present to check it. The CDR3 is made up of 17 amino acids. Germline V gene sequence: CDR1 SGHTA, CDR2 FQGNSA. CDR3 region: CASSFGVQAGGPYEQYF.

V is TRBV7-9 and J is TRBJ2-3; without DNA, the TCRdb call of TRBD2 cannot be checked. The germline V gene encodes CDR1 SEHNR and CDR2 FQNEAQ (reference sequence). This CDR3 has 14 amino acids. CDR3 sequence reads: CASSPTRGADTQYF.

This chain joins TRBV2 and TRBJ2-3; checking the TCRdb D call of TRBD1 is not possible without DNA. Germline V gene data show CDR1 as SNHLY and CDR2 as FYNNEI. CDR3 length: 15 residues. The CDR3 loop reads CASGQGARGTDTQYF.